The present TCR beta chain was sequenced within a study of Ad26.COV2.S vaccination and SARS-CoV-2 variants. Study-wide findings and caveats: Those who received the vaccine showed greater spike-specific TCR breadth than those given placebo. Vaccine and placebo recipients had comparable breadth of non-spike TCRs.

Germline CDR1 LGHNA, CDR2 YNFKEQ. The CDR3 contains 19 residues. The J segment lost 4 bases and the V segment lost 1 base, leaving 14 bases of the junction unmatched. Regarding this clone: Its specificity is not known.

The sample's treatment: some 20 received Ad26.COV2.S at low or high dose, single or two shots; roughly 5 received placebo; per-sample allocation not given. Day 63 following the first vaccine or placebo injection was when the samples were taken. Wuhan-strain spike was delivered by a replication-incompetent Ad26 vector. The repertoire was sequenced with immunoSEQ multiplex PCR; TCRdb's copy has only in-frame clones and lacks some. The sample carries fewer than 400,000 clones, 90% recorded once. The receptor's source is a person between 18 and 60 years old who received the Ad26.COV2.S COVID-19 vaccine or a placebo. This specimen was peripheral blood, taken in a trial of Ad26.COV2.S vaccine versus placebo. The chain carries TRBV4-2 and TRBJ2-1; TRBD2 matches 9 bases. The CDR3, as DNA: TGTGCCAGCAGCCAAGGTGGCGGGAGGGCCCGTGGGACGTACAATGAGCAGTTCTTC. It codes for CASSQGGGRARGTYNEQFF.